This TCR beta chain came from a study of blood T cell repertoires in COVID-19 (dated by TCRdb to 2018 to 2021). Regarding the complete study: Samples from collaborators originated in the United States, Italy and Spain and spanned both the acute and convalescent phases of COVID-19. The prospective study material was composed of cDNA or gDNA derived from T cells, B-cell-depleted T cells, or PBMCs. The dataset comprised deeply sampled blood TCRbeta repertoires from subjects exposed to, actively infected with, or recovered from COVID-19. The repertoires were released in a freely available public database intended as a resource for research on the immune response to SARS-CoV-2. Samples came from the ongoing ImmuneRACE study (first 160 participants) plus 1,254 subjects from 6 global collaborators. Nearly every sample came with metadata listing a de-identified subject ID, COVID-19 status, age in years and sex. HLA class I and class II types, where available, came from metadata supplied by the sample provider rather than from assay-based typing. Points the paper makes about the study in general: The quantity of clinical and demographic metadata differed by source and by participant and was supplied without curation.

In regard to this clone: What antigen it recognizes has not been identified. The record has no base qualities; no much larger clone is one base away.

TCRbeta CDR3 regions were amplified from genomic DNA by means of the immunoSEQ Assay, a bias-controlled multiplex PCR. The authors' pipeline ran thus. The number of nucleated cells in each sample was estimated by amplification of reference gene primers within the assay. Sequence reads were collapsed and filtered to measure the absolute abundance of every unique TCRbeta CDR3 rearrangement. For each sample, productive Simpson clonality was calculated by taking the square root of Simpson's diversity index across productive rearrangements. The clones in this table, taken by TCRdb from immuneACCESS, are in-frame only. Not every clone is retained; where verified, under half of the shortfall comes from an unresolved V gene, and the cause of the rest is unknown. V and J calls and clone size come straight from that table; D and trimming were deduced from the DNA. This sample is represented by roughly 200,000 clones; 88% of them were singletons. In total, the top ten clones hold 6.2% of the sample.

As encoded in the germline V gene, CDR1 is SGHRS while CDR2 is YFSETQ. The CDR3 runs 15 residues from the cysteine to the phenylalanine. The entry retains the CDR3 DNA only, 45 bases that are in frame from base 1. V sheds 3 bases and J sheds 1 base, leaving 14 bases between their ends. Samples from volunteer blood donors who had recovered from COVID-19 were contributed by a second Seattle source. Whole blood was collected in K2EDTA tubes by collaborating institutions according to the institutions' own protocols. For TCRbeta analysis, collaborators shipped samples as frozen whole blood, isolated PBMCs, or DNA extracted from either of those sample types.

Recombination joined TRBV5-1 with TRBJ2-7, with no reliable assignment of the D segment. This TCR was sampled from a woman aged 35 to 49 who had recovered from COVID-19. The source material was peripheral blood. The DNA sequence follows: TGCGCCAGCAGCTCTGGCCATGGAGTTTCCTACGAGCAGTACTTC. This sequence encodes CASSSGHGVSYEQYF.